Described below is a single T cell receptor (beta chain) sequence and its context. Its antigen has not been determined. The sample holds no much larger clone one base away, and base qualities are not on file. Genomic DNA was the input for TRB sequencing, which was run either with the immunoSEQ assay at survey resolution or with the hsTCRB kit. In the source study's methods: The immunoSEQ software handled initial read processing, and the LymphoSeq R package was used for repertoire analyses. Clonality was computed as 1 minus normalized Shannon entropy; Gini coefficient was also calculated for each TRB dataset. Phenotypes of unsorted samples were inferred by mapping TRB sequences from sorted subsets of the recipient or donor onto unsorted samples of the same recipient. TCRdb took over this immuneACCESS table, retaining in-frame rearrangements with V and J assigned. Such tables are incomplete; in checked studies, under half of the missing clones stem from an unresolved V gene, and the remainder is unexplained. V and J calls and clone size are those listed in that table; D and trimming were worked out from the DNA. Present in this sample are roughly 30,000 clones, 70% to 90% of which were seen just once. The ten largest make up under 15% of the sample.

This specimen comes from a study of T cells after posttransplantation cyclophosphamide (dated by TCRdb to the mid-2010s). A note on the overall study: T cell repertoire reconstitution was tracked by TRB sequencing after myeloablative bone marrow transplantation in which posttransplantation cyclophosphamide was used as GVHD prophylaxis. Up to roughly 3 additional blood samples from 2 to 5.2 years after transplant were also TRB-sequenced in 3 patients, as was pretransplant blood from 4 patients. Public TRB sequences were queried against a database of over 3,000 sequences associated with responses to pathogens, tumor antigens, self-antigens and alloantigens. Blood from every one of the 30 to 35 PTCy patients who had 1-year posttransplant specimens underwent TRB sequencing. Because TRA and TRB clonality correlated tightly in fewer than ten samples, the subsequent TCR analyses were limited to TRB only. Samples from roughly 35 PTCy-treated patients, along with samples from roughly 15 of their related bone marrow donors, underwent antigen receptor sequencing. What the study reported, not specific to this receptor: Across roughly 49 patients, TRB clonality was highly associated with recipient CMV seropositivity and CMV reactivation, and PTCy diversity was similar to diversity in CNI/methotrexate controls. The TRB repertoires of T cells infiltrating skin or the GI tract showed only limited overlap with the TRB repertoires found in blood. Donor-recipient similarity was low at 1-2 months but rose over the first year, and later blood repertoires were often dominated by donor CD8+ memory clones.

There are 11 amino acids in the CDR3, from cysteine to phenylalanine inclusive. Here the CDR3 DNA is all that survives: 33 bases in frame from base 1. Relative to germline, V is 1 base shorter and J is 10 bases shorter, with 10 bases between their ends. CDR1 and CDR2, per the germline V gene (reference sequence), are DFQATT and SNEGSKA. PTCy-treated patients came from a prospective multi-institutional clinical trial. Peripheral blood and bone marrow mononuclear cells were isolated by Ficoll-Hypaque density centrifugation and were cryopreserved. The sample comprised PBMCs. This receptor was taken from a woman in her forties with a blood cancer, CMV-positive, and with a related stem cell donor. This sequence uses TRBV20-1 and TRBJ1-1; perhaps TRBD1 is the D gene, with 6 bases matching. In nucleotide form, the sequence is TGCAGTGCTAGAGGGGACACGGTAGCTTTCTTT. Protein translation: CSARGDTVAFF.